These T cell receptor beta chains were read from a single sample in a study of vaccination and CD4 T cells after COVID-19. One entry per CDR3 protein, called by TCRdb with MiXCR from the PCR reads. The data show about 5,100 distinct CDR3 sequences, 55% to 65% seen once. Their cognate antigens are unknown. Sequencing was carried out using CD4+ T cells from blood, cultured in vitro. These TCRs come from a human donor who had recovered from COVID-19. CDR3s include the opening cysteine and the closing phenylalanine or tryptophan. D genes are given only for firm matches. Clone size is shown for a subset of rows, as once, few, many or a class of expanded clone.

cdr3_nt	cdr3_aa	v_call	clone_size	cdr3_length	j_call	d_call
TGTGCCAGCAGAAAGGCAGCTAACTATGGCTACACCTTC	CASRKAANYGYTF	TRBV5-8	-	13	TRBJ1-2	-
TGTGCCAGCAGTCCCCCTCGGACAGGGGGCAATCAGCCCCAGCATTTT	CASSPPRTGGNQPQHF	TRBV28	-	16	TRBJ1-5	TRBD1
TGTGCCCCCCCATCCTCCTACGAGCAGTACTTC	CAPPSSYEQYF	TRBV25-1	-	11	TRBJ2-7	-
TGTGCCAGCAGCTTAGATCGGGGGCCGCACTACGAGCAGTACTTC	CASSLDRGPHYEQYF	TRBV7-6	few	15	TRBJ2-7	-
TGCAGTGCTACAGGGGTAAGCAATCAGCCCCAGCATTTT	CSATGVSNQPQHF	TRBV20-1	-	13	TRBJ1-5	-
TGTGCCAGCAGCCAACAGGTGGCAACTGAAGCTTTCTTT	CASSQQVATEAFF	TRBV7-3	-	13	TRBJ1-1	-
TGCAGTGCTAGAGTGCCTCCGGGACAGGGGGCAGAGTGGGATGGCTACACCTTC	CSARVPPGQGAEWDGYTF	TRBV20-1	-	18	TRBJ1-2	TRBD1
TGCAGTGCTCTCAAACTAGCGGGGATTGACGAGCAGTACTTC	CSALKLAGIDEQYF	TRBV20-1	once	14	TRBJ2-7	TRBD2
TGCAGTGCTAGAGATCTTCAGTACGAGCAGTACTTC	CSARDLQYEQYF	TRBV20-1	once	12	TRBJ2-7	-
TGTGCCAGCAGTCGACAAAGGGACTTTCAAGAGCAGTACTTC	CASSRQRDFQEQYF	TRBV27	-	14	TRBJ2-7	-
TGCAGTCCCGGCCCATTCTCCGGTACTGAAGCTTTCTTT	CSPGPFSGTEAFF	TRBV20-1	-	13	TRBJ1-1	-
TGTGCCAGCAGCTTAGCCACACAAGAGACCCAGTACTTC	CASSLATQETQYF	TRBV7-8	-	13	TRBJ2-5	-
TGTGCCAGCAGCTTAGGTGCAGGGGCAACTGAAGCTTTCTTT	CASSLGAGATEAFF	TRBV7-9	few	14	TRBJ1-1	-
TGCAGTGCTAGCCCTGGACAGGGGCGCAATCAGCCCCAGCATTTT	CSASPGQGRNQPQHF	TRBV20-1	few	15	TRBJ1-5	TRBD1
TGCAGTGTACCAACAGATGGGGCCGAGCAGTACTTC	CSVPTDGAEQYF	TRBV20-1	-	12	TRBJ2-7	-
TGCAGTGCAAGAGGGACAGGGGGCCGTATCGAGCAGTACTTC	CSARGTGGRIEQYF	TRBV20-1	-	14	TRBJ2-7	TRBD1
TGCAGTGCTAGAGGGACGGACAGGGTTGGCTACACCTTC	CSARGTDRVGYTF	TRBV20-1	-	13	TRBJ1-2	TRBD1
TGCAGTGCCCCTGGACAGTCGAACACTGAAGCTTTCTTT	CSAPGQSNTEAFF	TRBV20-1	-	13	TRBJ1-1	-
TGTGCCAGCAGCTCCAGGTTCAATCAGCCCCAGCATTTT	CASSSRFNQPQHF	TRBV7-9	-	13	TRBJ1-5	-
TGTGCCAGCAGTTCAGGACAGGGTTATGGCTACACCTTC	CASSSGQGYGYTF	TRBV6-5	-	13	TRBJ1-2	TRBD1
TGTGCCGGCGGACTAAGGGGCAATCAGCCCCAGCATTTT	CAGGLRGNQPQHF	TRBV6-1	-	13	TRBJ1-5	-
TGTGCCAGCAGATGGACAGGGTCGGGCGGCTACACCTTC	CASRWTGSGGYTF	TRBV7-2	few	13	TRBJ1-2	TRBD1
TGTGCCAGCAGCTTAGGGATGGAGCGGGCATACGAGCAGTACTTC	CASSLGMERAYEQYF	TRBV7-2	-	15	TRBJ2-7	-
TGTGCCAGCAGCTTTGCGGACTCCTCTACCCAGTACTTC	CASSFADSSTQYF	TRBV7-3	-	13	TRBJ2-5	-
TGTGCCAGCAGCTCAGCGGGTAGGGGCGGCGAGCAGTACTTC	CASSSAGRGGEQYF	TRBV7-9	few	14	TRBJ2-7	-
TGTGCCAGCAGTCCGATCTCAGGGGGCGGGAACTATGGCTACACCTTC	CASSPISGGGNYGYTF	TRBV7-9	-	16	TRBJ1-2	TRBD1
TGCACCCTTATGGTGGGGACAGGGGGCTACGAGCAGTACTTC	CTLMVGTGGYEQYF	TRBV20-1	-	14	TRBJ2-7	TRBD1
TGTGCCAGCAGCTTCGAAGGGGGCGGCTATGGCTACACCTTC	CASSFEGGGYGYTF	TRBV7-9	-	14	TRBJ1-2	TRBD1
TGTGCCAGCAGCTTAGAGTGGTCACAGACCTTC	CASSLEWSQTF	TRBV7-9	few	11	TRBJ1-2	-
TGTGCCACCAGCAGAGGGGACAGCCTCCGCGAGCAGTACTTC	CATSRGDSLREQYF	TRBV15	-	14	TRBJ2-7	TRBD1
TGTGCCAGCTCCCTGGGGGGAACAGACGGCTACACCTTC	CASSLGGTDGYTF	TRBV27	-	13	TRBJ1-2	-
TGTGCCAGCAGCAGGGAGAATTCACCCCTCCACTTT	CASSRENSPLHF	TRBV6-1	-	12	TRBJ1-6	-
TGTGCCATCAGTGAGTTAGGACTAGCGGGGGACGAGCAGTACTTC	CAISELGLAGDEQYF	TRBV10-3	-	15	TRBJ2-7	TRBD2
TGCAGTGCTAGGGGACTAGCGGGCCCCTACGAGCAGTACTTC	CSARGLAGPYEQYF	TRBV20-1	-	14	TRBJ2-7	TRBD2
TGTGCCAGCAGCTTAGAGGGACAGGGCGATGGCTACACCTTC	CASSLEGQGDGYTF	TRBV7-9	-	14	TRBJ1-2	TRBD1
TGCAGTGCTTCGAGGACGGGTAGTAATACGCAGTATTTT	CSASRTGSNTQYF	TRBV20-1	-	13	TRBJ2-3	-
TGTGCCAGCAGTGTGGGACACGCCTATGGCTACACCTTC	CASSVGHAYGYTF	TRBV28	-	13	TRBJ1-2	-
TGTGCCAGCAGCTTAAGCGATGGAGGCTACACCTTC	CASSLSDGGYTF	TRBV7-9	-	12	TRBJ1-2	-
TGTGCCATCAGTGGCGGGACAGGGCGTTCCTACGAGCAGTACTTC	CAISGGTGRSYEQYF	TRBV10-3	-	15	TRBJ2-7	TRBD1
TGCAGTGCTCGACAAACAGGGGCCTATGGCTACACCTTC	CSARQTGAYGYTF	TRBV20-1	few	13	TRBJ1-2	TRBD1
TGTGCCAGCAGTTCGACAGGGGGCCATTCACCCCTCCACTTT	CASSSTGGHSPLHF	TRBV27	-	14	TRBJ1-6	TRBD1
TGTGCCAGCAGTGTAGCGGGGGGGCACGAGCAGTACTTC	CASSVAGGHEQYF	TRBV25-1	-	13	TRBJ2-7	TRBD2
TGCGCCAGCAGCCATGGATTCTACTCCTACGAGCAGTACTTC	CASSHGFYSYEQYF	TRBV4-1	-	14	TRBJ2-7	-
TGTGCCAGCAGCGCCGGGACAGGGTGGAGTTCACCCCTCCACTTT	CASSAGTGWSSPLHF	TRBV7-3	few	15	TRBJ1-6	TRBD1
TGCAGTGCTACCTGGGCCCCGACAGGCTACGAGCAGTACTTC	CSATWAPTGYEQYF	TRBV20-1	-	14	TRBJ2-7	-
TGTGCCAGCAGTTTATGGGGACAGAGGGGTAGTACTGAAGCTTTCTTT	CASSLWGQRGSTEAFF	TRBV28	-	16	TRBJ1-1	TRBD1
TGCAGTGCCGGACAGGGTGCAGCTTCACCCCTCCACTTT	CSAGQGAASPLHF	TRBV20-1	few	13	TRBJ1-6	TRBD1
TGTGCCAGCCACTACAGTAGCAATCAGCCCCAGCATTTT	CASHYSSNQPQHF	TRBV6-1	few	13	TRBJ1-5	-
TGTGCCAGCAGTTACGAGGGACAGGCTAACTATGGCTACACCTTC	CASSYEGQANYGYTF	TRBV6-5	-	15	TRBJ1-2	TRBD1
TGCAGTGCCAATCCGGGACCTCTAGTTTCACCCCTCCACTTT	CSANPGPLVSPLHF	TRBV20-1	-	14	TRBJ1-6	-
TGTGCCAGCAGGACGACAGGTCGGACTGAAGCTTTCTTT	CASRTTGRTEAFF	TRBV2	-	13	TRBJ1-1	-
TGTGCCAGCAGACCGAACCTTAGCAATCAGCCCCAGCATTTT	CASRPNLSNQPQHF	TRBV28	-	14	TRBJ1-5	-
TGTGCCATCCAGACAGGGGGCTACGAGCAGTACTTC	CAIQTGGYEQYF	TRBV10-3	few	12	TRBJ2-7	TRBD1
TGCAGTGCAACCGGGGGGGTGGCCTACGAGCAGTACTTC	CSATGGVAYEQYF	TRBV20-1	few	13	TRBJ2-7	TRBD2
TGTGCCAGCAGCTTAGCAGGGTACTATGGCTACACCTTC	CASSLAGYYGYTF	TRBV7-9	-	13	TRBJ1-2	-
TGCAGTGCACAGAGGCCGAACACTGAAGCTTTCTTT	CSAQRPNTEAFF	TRBV20-1	-	12	TRBJ1-1	-
TGTGCCAGCAGGACCATGTTTCCTTCGCCCCAGCATTTT	CASRTMFPSPQHF	TRBV28	-	13	TRBJ1-5	-